Listed here are 18 T cell receptor beta chains from one sample, sequenced in a study of control samples from healthy donors and cancer patients (TCRdb year 2020). Libraries were made using the immunoSEQ multiplex PCR assay. Here the immuneACCESS table is served through TCRdb, limited to in-frame sequences with V and J called. Missing clones are a known gap in these copies; in checked studies unresolved V genes cover under half, and the rest lacks a known reason. The sample profile shows approximately 50,000 clones; roughly nine tenths of them were found once. Jointly, the top ten make up roughly 0.8% of the sample. The sequencing sample was made of PBMCs. All receptors derive from a man aged 30-40 years with colorectal cancer.

The J gene is TRBJ1-2, the V gene TRBV4-2; no firm D call. V lost 3 bases and J lost 0, with 8 bases in between. The CDR3 consists of 14 residues. Per germline, CDR1 LGHNA and CDR2 YNFKEQ. The CDR3 region has the DNA TGTGCCAGCAGCCAGGGGTCCGCTAACTATGGCTACACCTTC. Encoded protein: CASSQGSANYGYTF.

The chain carries TRBV4-2 and TRBJ1-2; D not certain. Germline CDR1 LGHNA, CDR2 YNFKEQ. CDR3 length: 14 amino acids. The ends were cut back, 1 base at V and 4 bases at J, with 10 bases in the middle. The CDR3 loop is CASSQGRMTYGYTF. In DNA form, the CDR3 reads TGTGCCAGCAGCCAAGGCAGGATGACCTATGGCTACACCTTC.

The CDR3 DNA is TGTGCCAGCAGTTTCAGACAGCAGGGCGGGGAGCTGTTTTTT. This sequence encodes CASSFRQQGGELFF. The chain employs TRBV6-5 and TRBJ2-2, with a tentative D call TRBD1 (5 bases). This CDR3 is built from 14 residues. With 4 bases removed from V and 7 bases from J, the gap between germline ends came to 13 bases. Germline V CDR1 and CDR2: MNHEY, SVGAGI.

This chain connects TRBV5-1 to TRBJ2-1; a weak D match, TRBD2 (5 bases). The CDR3 extends over 12 amino acids. Germline V gene sequence: CDR1 SGHRS, CDR2 YFSETQ. V shed 0 bases and J shed 12 bases, with 10 bases lying between them. The CDR3 reads CASSLGPEGQFF. DNA for the CDR3: TGCGCCAGCAGCTTGGGCCCAGAGGGGCAGTTCTTC.

The J gene is TRBJ1-5, the V gene TRBV20-1, with D possibly TRBD1 on 6 matching bases. Germline CDR1 DFQATT, CDR2 SNEGSKA (reference sequence). This CDR3 has 15 residues. The V end was cut by 3 bases, the J end by 6 bases, with 18 bases between. The CDR3 loop reads CSASLRAGVFQPQHF. CDR3 nucleotide sequence: TGCAGTGCTAGTCTCCGGGCAGGGGTCTTTCAGCCCCAGCATTTT.

This rearrangement joins TRBV2 to TRBJ1-2; D remains unclear. The CDR3 totals 13 residues. V lost 4 bases and J 4 bases, leaving 10 bases between the germline ends. Germline CDR1 reads SNHLY; CDR2 reads FYNNEI. The CDR3 DNA reads TGTGCCAGCAGTGTAAAGGGATTCTATGGCTACACCTTC. Its translation is CASSVKGFYGYTF.

This clone was counted a few times. The genes are TRBV7-2 and TRBJ1-2, with D maybe TRBD1 (6 bases). V was pared by 5 bases and J by 7 bases, with 23 bases between. CDR3 length: 16 residues. Germline V gives CDR1 SGHTA, CDR2 FQGNSA. This CDR3 reads CASSHPGGASGGGYTF. In DNA form, the CDR3 reads TGTGCCAGCAGCCACCCGGGGGGGGCAAGTGGTGGTGGCTACACCTTC.

V usage is TRBV6-5 and J usage is TRBJ2-5; D is undetermined. The V end was cut by 5 bases, the J end by 2 bases, with 12 bases between. Germline V gives CDR1 MNHEY, CDR2 SVGAGI. The CDR3 covers 14 residues. The DNA of the CDR3 is TGTGCCAGCAGTCCACAGCTTCTTCAAGAGACCCAGTACTTC. Translated: CASSPQLLQETQYF.

The V gene is TRBV30, the J gene TRBJ1-6; a possible D gene is TRBD1 (5 bases). Trimming took 5 bases from V and 10 from J, leaving 15 bases between them. Germline lookup yields CDR1 GTSNPN and CDR2 SVGIG (reference sequence). This CDR3 is built from 13 residues. The CDR3 DNA reads as TGTGCCTGGGGCAAGACAGCATCATCACCCCTCCACTTT. This encodes CAWGKTASSPLHF.

This chain joins TRBV4-2 and TRBJ2-1; 10 nucleotides line up with TRBD2. Germline V lookup: CDR1 LGHNA, CDR2 YNFKEQ. The CDR3 consists of 16 residues. V shed 0 bases and J 3 bases; nucleotides not matched to a gene: 2. Here the CDR3 DNA reads TGTGCCAGCAGCCAAGAAACTAGCGGGGACTACAATGAGCAGTTCTTC. It translates to CASSQETSGDYNEQFF.

The V and J genes are TRBV5-4 and TRBJ1-1; D unresolved. Germline V gives CDR1 SGHNT, CDR2 YYREEE (reference sequence). V was shortened by 4 bases and J by 2 bases, with 12 bases between the two germline ends. CDR3 size: 14 residues. CDR3 sequence reads: CASSPPQRNTEAFF. In DNA form, the CDR3 reads TGTGCCAGCAGCCCCCCTCAACGCAACACTGAAGCTTTCTTT.

This clone occurred once. This sequence joins TRBV29-1 and TRBJ2-1; TRBD1 agrees at 10 bases. Germline-derived CDR1 and CDR2 are SQVTM and ANQGSEA. This CDR3 region has 18 residues. Losses at the gene ends were 3 bases for V and 5 bases for J; bases not matched to a gene: 16. CDR3 amino acids: CSVEVGFFGTGVHNEQFF. In nucleotides, the CDR3 is TGCAGCGTTGAGGTGGGTTTTTTCGGGACAGGGGTCCACAATGAGCAGTTCTTC.

The chain recombines TRBV5-4 with TRBJ2-5; D may be TRBD1 or TRBD2 (5 bases each). V lost 0 bases to trimming and J lost 5 bases, with 14 bases between them. The CDR3 has 15 residues. The germline V gene has CDR1 SGHNT and CDR2 YYREEE (reference sequence). The CDR3 DNA sequence: TGTGCCAGCAGCTTGGATCCAGGGTGGGGGGAGACCCAGTACTTC. This gives the protein CASSLDPGWGETQYF.

J is TRBJ1-5 and V is TRBV19; TRBD1 matches at 7 bases. The junction had 9 bases not matched to a gene; V was cut back by 3 bases and J by 1 base. Germline V gene data show CDR1 as LNHDA and CDR2 as SQIVND (reference sequence). The CDR3 sequence is 17 residues long. The CDR3 DNA follows: TGTGCCAGTAGTATTCAGGGTTCAGGGGGGAGCAATCAGCCCCAGCATTTT. It specifies CASSIQGSGGSNQPQHF.

This sequence joins TRBV7-6 and TRBJ2-5; D is possibly TRBD1 (6 bases). V gave up 1 base and J gave up 2 bases, with 14 bases separating them. This CDR3 is 16 amino acids long. Germline lookup yields CDR1 SGHVS and CDR2 FNYEAQ. CDR3 region: CASSLGTAYGQETQYF. CDR3 sequence (DNA): TGTGCCAGCAGCTTAGGGACAGCCTACGGTCAAGAGACCCAGTACTTC.

This chain joins TRBV5-6 and TRBJ1-1; D gene unclear. The CDR3 sequence is 13 residues long. Trimming removed 3 bases from V and 6 bases from J, with 12 bases in between. Germline V lookup: CDR1 SGHDT, CDR2 YYEEEE. CDR3 coding DNA: TGTGCCAGCAGCTGGGCGACTGGATCTGAAGCTTTCTTT. It is translated as CASSWATGSEAFF.

The chain uses TRBV30 and TRBJ1-1; D gene unclear. Trimming cost V 0 bases and J 3 bases, with 8 bases left between them. Germline lookup yields CDR1 GTSNPN and CDR2 SVGIG (reference sequence). The CDR3 consists of 13 residues. CDR3: CAWSVTHYTEAFF. As DNA, the CDR3 is TGTGCCTGGAGTGTAACACACTACACTGAAGCTTTCTTT.

The V gene is TRBV6-5, the J gene TRBJ1-2; TRBD1 agrees at 7 bases. J lost 8 bases, V lost 0 bases, and 3 bases had no gene match. The CDR3 has 13 residues. Germline assignment: CDR1 MNHEY and CDR2 SVGAGI. The CDR3 bases are TGTGCCAGCAGTTACTCCGCAGGGGGAGGCTACACCTTC. Protein product: CASSYSAGGGYTF.